The entry that follows covers one TCR beta chain sequence. The data stem from a study of blood T cell repertoires in COVID-19. Per the germline V gene, CDR1 is SSHAT and CDR2 is FNYEAQ (reference sequence). The CDR3 is 13 residues long. V shed 6 bases and J shed 1 base, with 9 bases lying between them. Methods used by the authors: Amplification of reference gene primers was used by the study to estimate nucleated cell counts. The data were produced by immunoSEQ multiplex PCR, yet TCRdb's version contains in-frame clones alone and is incomplete. The DNA was the basis for D and trimming; V, J and clone size are from that table. Of 310,000 or so clones in the sample, 91% were seen once.

The sequenced material came from peripheral blood. The J gene is TRBJ2-5, the V gene TRBV7-7; TRBD1 is a possible D gene (6 bases). The sequence came from a woman in her 30s with COVID-19, enrolled during active disease. In DNA, the CDR3 is TGTGCCAGCAGTCAGGGGCCCCAAGAGACCCAGTACTTC. Protein: CASSQGPQETQYF.